Listed below are T cell receptor beta chains from one sample, sequenced in a study of PD-1 blockade in classical Hodgkin lymphoma. Measured with immunoSEQ multiplex PCR; TCRdb has only the in-frame clones, and not every one. Among 20,000 to 25,000 clones listed, around 68% were seen once. The sequencing here drew on peripheral blood mononuclear cells (PBMCs), taken at baseline. These receptors came from a human donor with classical Hodgkin lymphoma. CDR3s include the opening cysteine and the closing phenylalanine or tryptophan. D genes are given only for firm matches. Not every row has a clone size; where given, it reads once, few, many or a size class.

TRBV6-5	.	TRBJ2-7	.	CASSAGTRYEQYF	TGTGCCAGCAGTGCGGGGACACGCTACGAGCAGTACTTC
TRBV2	.	TRBJ1-5	.	CASTRDSPNQPQHF	TGTGCCAGCACCAGGGATTCCCCCAATCAGCCCCAGCATTTT
TRBV19	.	TRBJ2-5	.	CASSIGVMGPQETQYF	TGTGCCAGTAGTATAGGAGTAATGGGACCTCAAGAGACCCAGTACTTC
TRBV18	TRBD2	TRBJ2-7	.	CASSSFAGTSGSSYEQYF	TGTGCCAGCTCATCGTTCGCCGGGACTAGCGGGTCATCCTACGAGCAGTACTTC
TRBV6-5	TRBD1	TRBJ1-2	.	CASLGRQGWEGYTF	TGTGCCAGCTTAGGGAGACAGGGCTGGGAAGGCTACACCTTC
TRBV28	.	TRBJ1-6	.	CASSLYEKNSPLHF	TGTGCCAGCAGTTTATACGAAAAGAATTCACCCCTCCACTTT
TRBV13	.	TRBJ2-1	.	CASSLSNEQFF	TGTGCCAGCAGCTTAAGTAATGAGCAGTTCTTC
TRBV18	.	TRBJ2-7	.	CASSPKNTGFYEQYF	TGTGCCAGCTCACCCAAAAACACGGGGTTCTACGAGCAGTACTTC
TRBV9	.	TRBJ2-5	.	CASSVGGTQYF	TGTGCCAGCAGCGTTGGGGGGACCCAGTACTTC
TRBV5-1	.	TRBJ1-4	.	CASSFGTTNEKLFF	TGCGCCAGCAGCTTCGGAACAACTAATGAAAAACTGTTTTTT
TRBV14	TRBD1	TRBJ2-5	once	CASSDRGLRETQYF	TGTGCCAGCAGCGACAGGGGACTCCGAGAGACCCAGTACTTC
TRBV23-1	.	TRBJ1-5	.	CASSQPQKGGFQPQHF	TGCGCCAGCAGTCAACCTCAGAAGGGCGGGTTTCAGCCCCAGCATTTT
TRBV5-6	.	TRBJ2-7	.	CASSLPDLQESYEQYF	TGTGCCAGCAGCTTGCCCGATCTGCAGGAGTCATACGAGCAGTACTTC
TRBV28	.	TRBJ1-1	medium-sized	CASSLLPWQPMNTEAFF	TGTGCCAGCAGTTTGCTTCCCTGGCAGCCCATGAACACTGAAGCTTTCTTT
TRBV6-6	.	TRBJ1-1	once	CASSYGRGTEAFF	TGTGCCAGCAGTTACGGAAGGGGCACTGAAGCTTTCTTT
TRBV6-5	TRBD2	TRBJ2-3	few	CASSYSPSGGVDTQYF	TGTGCCAGCAGTTACTCCCCTAGCGGGGGGGTGGATACGCAGTATTTT
TRBV18	.	TRBJ2-7	.	CASSPLAFGYEQYF	TGTGCCAGCTCACCCCTTGCCTTTGGGTACGAGCAGTACTTC
TRBV7-9	.	TRBJ2-3	.	CASSLDRATDTQYF	TGTGCCAGCAGCTTAGACAGGGCAACAGATACGCAGTATTTT
TRBV5-6	TRBD1	TRBJ2-3	few	CASSARQGASTDTQYF	TGTGCCAGCAGTGCTCGACAGGGGGCTAGCACAGATACGCAGTATTTT
TRBV27	TRBD1	TRBJ2-5	.	CASSRTRTGQETQYF	TGTGCCAGCAGTCGAACCCGGACAGGACAAGAGACCCAGTACTTC
TRBV28	TRBD2	TRBJ2-3	.	CASVPRRSGRATDTQYF	TGTGCCAGCGTCCCCAGAAGGAGCGGGAGAGCGACAGATACGCAGTATTTT
TRBV6-5	.	TRBJ2-3	.	CASRKLGADTQYF	TGTGCCAGCAGAAAACTAGGCGCAGATACGCAGTATTTT